The rows below give T cell receptor beta chains drawn from one sample of a study of early T cells in non-severe SARS-CoV-2 infection. TCRdb redid the calling of the 5' RACE reads with MiXCR, one entry per CDR3 protein. Of roughly 97,000 distinct CDR3 sequences in the sample, about 11% were seen once. Material: whole blood, obtained at baseline. The receptors come from an adult who was a healthcare worker with PCR-confirmed SARS-CoV-2 infection or an uninfected control (not recorded which). CDR3s include the opening cysteine and the closing phenylalanine or tryptophan. A D gene is named only where the DNA matches it firmly. The size field is filled for only some rows; it gives once, few, many or a size class.

j_call clone_size v_call d_call cdr3_length cdr3_nt cdr3_aa
TRBJ1-1 many TRBV14 - 17 TGTGCCAGCAGCCAGACCCCTTGGAGGGGGGCGAACACTGAAGCTTTCTTT CASSQTPWRGANTEAFF
TRBJ2-3 - TRBV30 - 15 TGTGCCTGGAGTGGGTTCGGCGGACCCACAGATACGCAGTATTTT CAWSGFGGPTDTQYF
TRBJ2-4 - TRBV19 - 15 TGTGCCAGTTCCCATCCATCCCGAGCCAAAAACATTCAGTACTTC CASSHPSRAKNIQYF
TRBJ2-7 - TRBV20-1 - 15 TGCAGTGCTAAGGAAGGGACCAGAATAACCTACGAGCAGTACTTC CSAKEGTRITYEQYF
TRBJ2-1 many TRBV7-8 TRBD2 14 TGTGCCAGCAGCCGCGGGACTAGCGGCTATGAGCAGTTCTTC CASSRGTSGYEQFF
TRBJ2-1 few TRBV10-3 TRBD2 14 TGTGCCATAGCGGGACCTAGCTCCTACAATGAGCAGTTCTTC CAIAGPSSYNEQFF
TRBJ2-3 few TRBV20-1 TRBD2 16 TGCAGTGCTACCCGGACTAGCGGGAGTTGGACAGATACGCAGTATTTT CSATRTSGSWTDTQYF
TRBJ2-3 - TRBV20-1 TRBD1 14 TGCAGTGCCGGAGGACAGGGTAGTACAGATACGCAGTATTTT CSAGGQGSTDTQYF
TRBJ2-2 few TRBV15 TRBD2 16 TGTGCCACCAGCAGAGATGCGGGAGTTTCCACCGGGGAGCTGTTTTTT CATSRDAGVSTGELFF
TRBJ2-3 few TRBV4-3 - 15 TGCGCCAGCAGCCAAGATACCCCAAGCACAGATACGCAGTATTTT CASSQDTPSTDTQYF
TRBJ1-3 - TRBV20-1 - 15 TGCAGTGCTAGATTACCAGGACGAATCGTTCACACCATATATTTT CSARLPGRIVHTIYF
TRBJ2-2 few TRBV3-1 - 14 TGTGCCAGCAGCCAGCCTCAGGGTCTCGGGGAGCTGTTTTTT CASSQPQGLGELFF
TRBJ2-5 - TRBV7-3 TRBD2 15 TGTGCCAGCAGCTTGGGGACTAGCGGGAGTGAGACCCAGTACTTC CASSLGTSGSETQYF
TRBJ2-5 many TRBV6-5 TRBD2 14 TGTGCCAGCAGTTCGGGACTAGCGGCAAAGACCCAGTACTTC CASSSGLAAKTQYF
TRBJ2-3 many TRBV10-3 - 13 TGTGCCATCAGTGAGTCGAACACAGATACGCAGTATTTT CAISESNTDTQYF
TRBJ2-3 - TRBV5-5 TRBD2 13 TGTGCCAGCAGCTTGGAATTTGGACTAGAGAAGTATTTT CASSLEFGLEKYF
TRBJ2-4 few TRBV20-1 TRBD2 17 TGCAGTGCTAGGAACCCGGCTAGCGGGAGGGCCGCAAACATTCAGTACTTC CSARNPASGRAANIQYF
TRBJ2-7 few TRBV6-5 TRBD2 14 TGTGCCAGCAGTTCCCCTAGCGGGGGCTACGAGCAGTACTTC CASSSPSGGYEQYF
TRBJ2-3 many TRBV7-6 TRBD2 17 TGTGCCAGCAGCTTATCAACGAAACTAGCGCCGACAGATACGCAGTATTTT CASSLSTKLAPTDTQYF
TRBJ1-1 - TRBV3-1 - 13 TGTGCCACCACAACGAGGGGCGGCACTGAAGCTTTCTTT CATTTRGGTEAFF
TRBJ2-1 - TRBV3-1 - 13 TGTGCCAGCAGCCACGGGGCCTACAATGAGCAGTTCTTC CASSHGAYNEQFF
TRBJ2-7 many TRBV19 - 15 TGTGCCAGTACCTCTTCCCCGGACAGCTCCTACGAGCAGTACTTC CASTSSPDSSYEQYF
TRBJ2-1 medium-sized TRBV12-3/TRBV12-4 - 15 TGTGCCAGCAGTTGGGGGGGCCTTCTCTACAATGAGCAGTTCTTC CASSWGGLLYNEQFF
TRBJ1-4 - TRBV29-1 - 13 TGCAGCGTCGGGGGTGCAGCTAATGAAAAACTGTTTTTT CSVGGAANEKLFF
TRBJ2-7 - TRBV9 TRBD1 14 TGTGCCAGCAGCCCCACGCAGGGGGCCTACGAGCAGTACTTC CASSPTQGAYEQYF
TRBJ2-1 - TRBV7-9 TRBD2 15 TGTGCCAGCAGCTTAGTAGCGGGAGCGGTGAATGAGCAGTTCTTC CASSLVAGAVNEQFF
TRBJ2-5 few TRBV29-1 TRBD1 12 TGCAGCGTCGGACAGGGACATCCGACCCAGTACTTC CSVGQGHPTQYF
TRBJ2-3 - TRBV11-2 TRBD2 17 TGTGCCAGCAGCACCCGGACCCCGGGACTAGGCACAGATACGCAGTATTTT CASSTRTPGLGTDTQYF
TRBJ1-2 few TRBV7-2 - 12 TGTGCCAGCAGCTTAGCGGACCATGGCTACACCTTC CASSLADHGYTF
TRBJ2-7 - TRBV20-1 - 13 TGCAGTGCTAGGGGGGGAGCTGACTACGAGCAGTACTTC CSARGGADYEQYF
TRBJ1-5 - TRBV28 - 17 TGTGCCAGCAACCCTAACGGCAGAACCGATAGCAATCAGCCCCAGCATTTT CASNPNGRTDSNQPQHF
TRBJ2-5 many TRBV5-4 TRBD2 16 TGTGCCAGCAGCTTGGAACGGACTAGTGCCATGGAGACCCAGTACTTC CASSLERTSAMETQYF
TRBJ1-1 - TRBV7-2 TRBD1 15 TGTGCCAGCAGCTTAGACGGGACAGGGGACACTGAAGCTTTCTTT CASSLDGTGDTEAFF
TRBJ2-7 few TRBV7-9 TRBD2 14 TGTGCCGGGGGGATAGCGGGAGGGCCCCACGAGCAGTACTTC CAGGIAGGPHEQYF
TRBJ2-1 many TRBV5-4 TRBD2 15 TGTGCCAGCAGCTTGGGAGTAGCGGGAACCGATGAGCAGTTCTTC CASSLGVAGTDEQFF
TRBJ2-1 many TRBV10-2 - 13 TGCGCCAGCAATAGGGTGGGGGACAATGAGCAGTTCTTC CASNRVGDNEQFF
TRBJ2-3 - TRBV20-1 - 13 TGCAGTGCCCCAAAGGGGCCCCCCGATACGCAGTATTTT CSAPKGPPDTQYF
TRBJ1-3 - TRBV7-2 - 15 TGTGCCAGCAGCTTAGCCCCCAACTCTGGAAACACCATATATTTT CASSLAPNSGNTIYF
TRBJ1-4 - TRBV4-1 - 15 TGCGCCAGCAGCCAAGGACCTGGGATTAATGAAAAACTGTTTTTT CASSQGPGINEKLFF
TRBJ2-2 - TRBV12-3/TRBV12-4 TRBD2 15 TGTGCCAGCAGTTTACCTCTAGCGGGAGCCGGGGAGCTGTTTTTT CASSLPLAGAGELFF
TRBJ1-2 few TRBV19 TRBD1 15 TGTGCCAGTGCCTACTGGACAGGGGGCAATGATGGCTACACCTTC CASAYWTGGNDGYTF
TRBJ2-3 - TRBV20-1 TRBD2 15 TGCAGTGCTAGAGATTCCCCCGGGACTAGCTATACGCAGTATTTT CSARDSPGTSYTQYF
TRBJ1-2 - TRBV2 - 11 TGTGCCAGCAGTGAGAGCTATGGCTACACCTTC CASSESYGYTF
TRBJ2-3 many TRBV18 TRBD2 15 TGTGCCAGCTCACCCCCCGGGGGGACCACAGATACGCAGTATTTT CASSPPGGTTDTQYF
TRBJ2-7 few TRBV14 TRBD1 15 TGTGCCAGCAGCCAGTTGGGACAGGGAGTCCACGAGCAGTACTTC CASSQLGQGVHEQYF
TRBJ2-2 - TRBV5-1 - 15 TGCGCCAGCAGCTTGGCCCAGGCGAGCACCGGGGAGCTGTTTTTT CASSLAQASTGELFF
TRBJ2-7 many TRBV20-1 - 11 TGCAGTGCTAGCAGGGAGCACGAGCAGTACTTC CSASREHEQYF
TRBJ1-1 - TRBV6-5 - 14 TGTGCCAGCAGAAGCACCGGGGCGGGCACTGAAGCTTTCTTT CASRSTGAGTEAFF
TRBJ2-7 - TRBV20-1 - 13 TGCAGTGCTGGTAGCGTCCCTATCTACGAGCAGTACTTC CSAGSVPIYEQYF
TRBJ1-2 few TRBV6-5 TRBD1 15 TGTGCCAGCAGTTACCGACAGGGGCGGTTTTATGGCTACACCTTC CASSYRQGRFYGYTF
TRBJ2-7 - TRBV20-1 TRBD2 15 TGCAGTGCTAGAGATAGGGAGGGATTCTCCTACGAGCAGTACTTC CSARDREGFSYEQYF
TRBJ2-1 - TRBV7-9 - 15 TGTGCCAGCAGCTTACCGAGACTAGGTCAATATGAGCAGTTCTTC CASSLPRLGQYEQFF
TRBJ1-5 - TRBV6-1 TRBD1 16 TGTGCCAGCAGTGAAGGACAGGGCTGGAGCAATCAGCCCCAGCATTTT CASSEGQGWSNQPQHF
TRBJ2-3 - TRBV20-1 - 15 TGCAGTGCTAGAGATCTCCGGGGGGCCACAGATACGCAGTATTTT CSARDLRGATDTQYF
TRBJ1-2 few TRBV27 TRBD1 13 TGTGCCAGCAGTTTTCAGGGGGGCTATGGCTACACCTTC CASSFQGGYGYTF
TRBJ2-1 many TRBV20-1 - 11 TGCAGTGCTACCACTTACAATGAGCAGTTCTTC CSATTYNEQFF
TRBJ2-1 few TRBV7-3 - 13 TGTGCCAGCAGCTTAATTCGGGGGAATGAGCAGTTCTTC CASSLIRGNEQFF
TRBJ2-1 few TRBV11-2 - 15 TGTGCCAGCAGCTTAATCCAGGGTTCGTACAATGAGCAGTTCTTC CASSLIQGSYNEQFF
TRBJ1-3 few TRBV9 TRBD1 17 TGTGCCAGCAGCGTAGAGCTACCGGGGACAGCTGGAAACACCATATATTTT CASSVELPGTAGNTIYF